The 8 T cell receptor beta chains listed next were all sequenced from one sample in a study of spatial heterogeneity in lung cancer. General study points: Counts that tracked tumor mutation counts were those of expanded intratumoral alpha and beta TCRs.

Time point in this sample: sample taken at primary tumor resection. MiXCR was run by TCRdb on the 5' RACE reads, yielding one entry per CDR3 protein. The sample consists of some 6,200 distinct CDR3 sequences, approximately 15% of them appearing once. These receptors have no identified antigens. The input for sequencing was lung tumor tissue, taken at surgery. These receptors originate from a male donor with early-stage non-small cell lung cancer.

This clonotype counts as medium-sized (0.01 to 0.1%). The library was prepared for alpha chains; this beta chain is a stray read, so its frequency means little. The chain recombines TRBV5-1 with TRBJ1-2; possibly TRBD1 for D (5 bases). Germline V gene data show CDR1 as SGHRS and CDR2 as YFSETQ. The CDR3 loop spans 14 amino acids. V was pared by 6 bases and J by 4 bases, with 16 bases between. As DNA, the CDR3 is TGCGCCAGCACCCTATCCGGGGGTTTCTATGGCTACACCTTC. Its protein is CASTLSGGFYGYTF.

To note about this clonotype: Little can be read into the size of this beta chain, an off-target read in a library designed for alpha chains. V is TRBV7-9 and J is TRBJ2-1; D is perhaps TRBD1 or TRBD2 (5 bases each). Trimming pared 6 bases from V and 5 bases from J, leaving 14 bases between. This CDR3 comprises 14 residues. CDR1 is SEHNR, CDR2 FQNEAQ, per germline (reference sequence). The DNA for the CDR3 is TGTGCCAGCAGTCTAGGACGGGACGACAATGAGCAGTTCTTC. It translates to CASSLGRDDNEQFF.

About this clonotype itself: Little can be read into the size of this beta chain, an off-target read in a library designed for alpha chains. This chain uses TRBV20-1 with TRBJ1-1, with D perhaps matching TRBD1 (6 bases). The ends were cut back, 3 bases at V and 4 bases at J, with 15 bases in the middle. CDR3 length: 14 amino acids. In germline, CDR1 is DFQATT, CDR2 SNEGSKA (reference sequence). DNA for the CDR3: TGCAGTGCTAGGACAGGCATTTTGGGCACTGAAGCTTTCTTT. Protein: CSARTGILGTEAFF.

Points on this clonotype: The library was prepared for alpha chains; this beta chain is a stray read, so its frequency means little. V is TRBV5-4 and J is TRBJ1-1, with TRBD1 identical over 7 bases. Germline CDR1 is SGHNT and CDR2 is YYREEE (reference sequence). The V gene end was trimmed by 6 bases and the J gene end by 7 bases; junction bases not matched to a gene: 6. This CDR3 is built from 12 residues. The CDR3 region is CASTPGQNEAFF. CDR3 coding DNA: TGTGCCAGCACCCCGGGACAGAATGAAGCTTTCTTT. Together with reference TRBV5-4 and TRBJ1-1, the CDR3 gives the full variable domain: ETGVTQSPTHLIKTRGQQVTLRCSSQSGHNTVSWYQQALGQGPQFIFQYYREEENGRGNFPPRFSGLQFPNYSSELNVNALELDDSALYLCASTPGQNEAFFGQGTRLTVV.

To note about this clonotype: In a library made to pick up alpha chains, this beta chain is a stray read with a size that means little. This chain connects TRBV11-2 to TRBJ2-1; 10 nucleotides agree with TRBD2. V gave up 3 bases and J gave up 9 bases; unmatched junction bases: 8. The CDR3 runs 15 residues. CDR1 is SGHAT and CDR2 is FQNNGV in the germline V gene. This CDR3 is CASSLSGRAALEQFF. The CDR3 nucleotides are TGTGCCAGCAGCTTGAGCGGGAGGGCAGCCCTTGAGCAGTTCTTC.

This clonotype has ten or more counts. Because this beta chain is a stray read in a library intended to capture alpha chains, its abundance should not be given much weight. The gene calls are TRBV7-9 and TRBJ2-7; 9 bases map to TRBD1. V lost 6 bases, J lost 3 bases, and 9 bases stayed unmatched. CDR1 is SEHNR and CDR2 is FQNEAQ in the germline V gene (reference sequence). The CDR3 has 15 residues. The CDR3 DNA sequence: TGTGCCAGCAGTTCCACAGGGGGCTACTTCTACGAGCAGTACTTC. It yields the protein CASSSTGGYFYEQYF. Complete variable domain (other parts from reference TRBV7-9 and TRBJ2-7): DTGVSQNPRHKITKRGQNVTFRCDPISEHNRLYWYRQTLGQGPEFLTYFQNEAQLEKSRLLSDRFSAERPKGSFSTLEIQRTEQGDSAMYLCASSSTGGYFYEQYFGPGTRLTVT.

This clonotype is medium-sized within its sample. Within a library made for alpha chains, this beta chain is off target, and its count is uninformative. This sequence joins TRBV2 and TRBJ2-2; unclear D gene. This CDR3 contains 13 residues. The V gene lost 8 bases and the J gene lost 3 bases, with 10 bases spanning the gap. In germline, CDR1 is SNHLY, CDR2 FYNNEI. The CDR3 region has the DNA TGTGCCAGCGAGTTTAGCTACACCGGGGAGCTGTTTTTT. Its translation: CASEFSYTGELFF.

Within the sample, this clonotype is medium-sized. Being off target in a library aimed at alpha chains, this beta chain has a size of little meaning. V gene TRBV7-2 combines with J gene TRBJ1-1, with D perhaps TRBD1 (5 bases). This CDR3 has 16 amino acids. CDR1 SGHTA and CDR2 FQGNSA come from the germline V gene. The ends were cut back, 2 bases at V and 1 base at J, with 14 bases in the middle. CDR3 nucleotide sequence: TGTGCCAGCAGCTTAATCTCGCGGACACCGAACACTGAAGCTTTCTTT. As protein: CASSLISRTPNTEAFF.